The 28 T cell receptor beta chains given below trace back to one sample, sequenced in a study of CD8+CD57+ T cells in acquired aplastic anemia. The template used for profiling TCR beta VDJ and CDR3 was genomic DNA. Using its own MiXCR run on the reads, TCRdb lists one record per CDR3 protein. The sample yields 110,000 or so distinct CDR3 sequences, about half seen once. Sequenced input: sorted CD4+, CD8+, or CD8+CD57+ T cells (not recorded which) from PBMCs. The origin of the receptors is a human donor in good health, serving as a control.

The chain links TRBV10-2 to TRBJ1-1; TRBD1 matches 10 bases. The CDR3 runs 14 residues. Germline CDR1 reads WSHSY; CDR2 reads SAAADI. The ends lost 7 bases at V and 1 base at J; junction bases unmatched: 3. The CDR3 DNA reads as TGCGCCAGCAAACGGGACAGGGGGAACACTGAAGCTTTCTTT. It is translated as CASKRDRGNTEAFF.

This clonotype appeared many times. This chain uses TRBV6-1 with TRBJ1-5, with TRBD1 identical over 7 bases. The germline CDR1 and CDR2 sequences are MNHNS and SASEGT. Trimming took 5 bases from V and 6 from J; bases not matched to a gene: 10. The CDR3 extends over 15 amino acids. Here the CDR3 DNA reads TGTGCCAGCAGTACCGACAGGGAACATGGTCAGCCCCAGCATTTT. Protein sequence: CASSTDREHGQPQHF.

This chain joins TRBV6-5 and TRBJ1-1; TRBD1 matches at 7 bases. The V gene's germline CDR1 is MNHEY and CDR2 SVGAGI. This CDR3 contains 17 residues. Losses at the gene ends were 2 bases for V and 0 bases for J; bases not matched to a gene: 9. CDR3: CASSYDTGQAMNTEAFF. CDR3 bases: TGTGCCAGCAGTTACGACACTGGACAGGCCATGAACACTGAAGCTTTCTTT.

The CDR3 loop is CASSVGTASTDTQYF. In nucleotides, the CDR3 is TGTGCCAGCAGCGTAGGGACAGCTAGCACAGATACGCAGTATTTT. This chain joins TRBV9 and TRBJ2-3; the D gene is possibly TRBD1 (6 bases). Germline V gene lookup returns CDR1 SGDLS and CDR2 YYNGEE. Trimming removed 0 bases from V and 0 bases from J, with 8 bases in between. This CDR3 region has 15 residues.

The table lists this clonotype with many counts. The chain joins TRBV7-9 to TRBJ1-1; D remains unclear. The CDR3 totals 13 residues. The V gene's germline CDR1 is SEHNR and CDR2 FQNEAQ (reference sequence). Trimming took off 1 base at V and 6 bases at J, with 9 bases between the two ends. CDR3 nucleotides: TGTGCCAGCAGCTTAGTAGGTCAGCCTGAAGCTTTCTTT. The encoded protein is CASSLVGQPEAFF.

The chain links TRBV29-1 to TRBJ1-2; D remains unclear. CDR1 and CDR2 from the germline V gene are SQVTM and ANQGSEA. V was cut by 8 bases and J by 0 bases, with 13 bases left in between. CDR3 length: 13 residues. CDR3 bases: TGCAGCATATTCTTATGTGCTAACTATGGCTACACCTTC. Amino acids: CSIFLCANYGYTF. The whole variable domain, remainder taken from reference TRBV29-1 and TRBJ1-2, is SAVISQKPSRDICQRGTSLTIQCQVDSQVTMMFWYRQQPGQSLTLIATANQGSEATYESGFVIDKFPISRPNLTFSTLTVSNMSPEDSSIYLCSIFLCANYGYTFGSGTRLTVV.

This clonotype appeared many times. The chain uses TRBV30 and TRBJ1-1, with TRBD1 as a possible D gene (5 bases). This CDR3 region has 14 residues. The ends were cut back, 0 bases at V and 5 bases at J, with 13 bases in the middle. Germline lookup yields CDR1 GTSNPN and CDR2 SVGIG (reference sequence). CDR3 residues: CAWSVGIPGTEAFF. The CDR3 DNA follows: TGTGCCTGGAGTGTAGGTATTCCAGGGACTGAAGCTTTCTTT.

The V and J genes are TRBV19 and TRBJ2-7; 12 bases map to TRBD1. The germline gives CDR1 LNHDA, CDR2 SQIVND (reference sequence). With V trimmed by 2 bases and J by 6 bases, 5 bases remained unmatched. The CDR3 is 15 amino acids. The CDR3 DNA follows: TGTGCCAGTAGTATATGGGGACAGGGGGCCTCCGAGCAGTACTTC. This translates into CASSIWGQGASEQYF. Variable domain in full (rest from reference TRBV19 and TRBJ2-7): DGGITQSPKYLFRKEGQNVTLSCEQNLNHDAMYWYRQDPGQGLRLIYYSQIVNDFQKGDIAEGYSVSREKKESFPLTVTSAQKNPTAFYLCASSIWGQGASEQYFGPGTRLTVT.

A note on this clonotype: A much larger clone lies one base from this, so it may be a read error. J is TRBJ1-2 and V is TRBV27, with TRBD1 identical over 7 bases. The CDR3 extends over 13 amino acids. Germline assignment: CDR1 MNHEY and CDR2 SMNVEV (reference sequence). The CDR3 DNA reads TGTGCCAGCAGTTATGGTCAGGGGGATGGCCACACCTTC. Translating gives CASSYGQGDGHTF.

This clonotype showed up many times. V usage is TRBV14 and J usage is TRBJ2-7; unclear D gene. With 0 bases removed from V and 3 bases from J, the gap between germline ends came to 12 bases. Germline V CDR1 and CDR2: SGHDN, FVKESK. This CDR3 spans 15 amino acids. Here the CDR3 reads CASSQDFAPFYEQYF. As DNA, the CDR3 is TGTGCCAGCAGCCAAGATTTCGCACCTTTCTACGAGCAGTACTTC.

On this clonotype itself: A much larger clone differs from this one at a single base, so this may be a read error. This chain connects TRBV7-4 to TRBJ1-1; D is possibly TRBD1 (5 bases). The CDR3 runs to 15 residues. Germline V gives CDR1 SGHVT, CDR2 SQSDAQ. The CDR3 sequence is CASSQGSRGSTGAFF. CDR3 coding DNA: TGTGCCAGCAGCCAGGGTTCCAGAGGGAGCACTGGAGCTTTCTTT.

This chain links TRBV24-1 with TRBJ2-1; 7 bases line up with TRBD1. Per the germline V gene, CDR1 is KGHDR and CDR2 is SFDVKD. The V gene end was trimmed by 2 bases and the J gene end by 7 bases; junction bases not matched to a gene: 4. This CDR3 comprises 14 residues. The CDR3 DNA is TGTGCCACCAGTGATTCCAGGGGGTCGAATGAGCAGTTCTTC. Translating gives CATSDSRGSNEQFF.

The chain combines TRBV29-1 with TRBJ1-1; no clear D. V was trimmed by 7 bases and J by 5 bases, leaving 14 bases between them. Per the germline V gene, CDR1 is SQVTM and CDR2 is ANQGSEA. The CDR3 runs 12 residues. The CDR3 DNA follows: TGCAGCGCCTCGAGTGGGGAGACTGAAGCTTTCTTT. It yields the protein CSASSGETEAFF. The complete variable domain, with remaining parts taken from reference TRBV29-1 and TRBJ1-1, reads SAVISQKPSRDICQRGTSLTIQCQVDSQVTMMFWYRQQPGQSLTLIATANQGSEATYESGFVIDKFPISRPNLTFSTLTVSNMSPEDSSIYLCSASSGETEAFFGQGTRLTVV.

The chain couples TRBV20-1 to TRBJ1-1, with D perhaps TRBD1 (5 bases). The V end lost 3 bases, the J end lost 1 base, and 15 bases lay between the germline ends. The CDR3 contains 15 residues. CDR1 is DFQATT, CDR2 SNEGSKA, per germline (reference sequence). The CDR3 region has the DNA TGCAGTGCTAGGGGAATCGAGGGGAGGAACACTGAAGCTTTCTTT. Translated, it gives CSARGIEGRNTEAFF.

This clonotype was recorded many times. V is TRBV4-2 and J is TRBJ2-7; D assignment may be TRBD1 or TRBD2 (5 bases each). The CDR3 contains 16 residues. CDR1 and CDR2 from the germline V gene are LGHNA and YNFKEQ. Deletions cut 0 bases from V and 0 bases from J, with 12 bases between. The CDR3 is CASSQDNLGDSYEQYF. DNA for the CDR3: TGTGCCAGCAGCCAAGATAACCTGGGGGACTCCTACGAGCAGTACTTC.

The V and J genes are TRBV12-5 and TRBJ2-2; no definite D call. Per the germline V gene, CDR1 is LGHNT and CDR2 is FRNRAP. CDR3 length: 15 residues. Trimming cost V 6 bases and J 3 bases, with 14 bases left between them. This chain's CDR3 is CASGPPLIDTGELFF. CDR3 coding DNA: TGTGCTAGTGGCCCACCCCTTATAGACACCGGGGAGCTGTTTTTT.

The rearrangement joins TRBV20-1 to TRBJ1-1, with a weak D call TRBD1 (5 bases). CDR1 and CDR2 from the germline V gene are DFQATT and SNEGSKA (reference sequence). The ends were cut back, 6 bases at V and 4 bases at J, with 12 bases in the middle. The CDR3 is 12 residues long. The DNA of the CDR3 is TGCAGTGCAACGGACATAGTCACTGAAGCTTTCTTT. Encoded protein: CSATDIVTEAFF.

The rearrangement links TRBV2 to TRBJ1-2; D possibly corresponds to TRBD1 (5 bases). Deletions cut 4 bases from V and 0 bases from J, with 9 bases between. This CDR3 has 14 amino acids. From germline, CDR1 is SNHLY and CDR2 FYNNEI. CDR3 coding DNA: TGTGCCAGCAGTGGGCAGGGCCCTAACTATGGCTACACCTTC. This translates into CASSGQGPNYGYTF.

This clonotype has a handful of counts. CDR3: CASSQDPGAQETQYF. The CDR3 coding sequence is TGTGCCAGCAGCCAAGACCCAGGGGCCCAAGAGACCCAGTACTTC. The chain employs TRBV3-1 and TRBJ2-5; tentative D call: TRBD1 (6 bases). Trimming took 0 bases from V and 1 from J, leaving 9 bases between them. This CDR3 region has 15 residues. Germline V gene sequence: CDR1 LGHDT, CDR2 YNNKEL (reference sequence).

The chain carries TRBV19 and TRBJ1-1, with 8 bases identical to TRBD1. CDR1 and CDR2 (germline): LNHDA, SQIVND (reference sequence). The CDR3 is made up of 13 amino acids. V lost 6 bases, J lost 0 bases, and 0 bases stayed unmatched. CDR3 bases: TGTGCCAGTAGCAGGGGGCTGAACACTGAAGCTTTCTTT. Its protein product is CASSRGLNTEAFF.

The chain recombines TRBV24-1 with TRBJ1-5, with a tentative D call TRBD1 (6 bases). The CDR3 is made up of 17 amino acids. Germline CDR1 is KGHDR and CDR2 is SFDVKD. With 5 bases removed from V and 4 bases from J, the gap between germline ends came to 20 bases. CDR3 nucleotide sequence: TGTGCCACCAGTGGAGGGGACATTGAGACGCCAAATCAGCCCCAGCATTTT. It yields the protein CATSGGDIETPNQPQHF.

Turning to this clonotype: A much larger clone is a single base away; this may be a read error. The chain employs TRBV6-7 and TRBJ1-5; 8 nucleotides agree with TRBD1. TRBV6-7 is an ORF for which the function is uncertain. The CDR3 spans 16 residues. CDR3 sequence (DNA): TGTGCCAGCTCTCTGAACCGGGACAGGCCATATCAGCCCCGGCATTTT. This sequence encodes CASSLNRDRPYQPRHF.

The chain employs TRBV20-1 and TRBJ1-2; D is unclear. CDR1 DFQATT and CDR2 SNEGSKA come from the germline V gene (reference sequence). The CDR3 is made up of 13 amino acids. V was pared by 0 bases and J by 8 bases, with 13 bases between. CDR3 sequence (DNA): TGCAGTGCTAGAGATCATACACGTTTAGGCTACACCTTC. This codes for CSARDHTRLGYTF.

V gene TRBV2 combines with J gene TRBJ2-1; a weak D match, TRBD2 (7 bases). Germline V lookup: CDR1 SNHLY, CDR2 FYNNEI. There are 15 residues in the CDR3. V shed 8 bases and J shed 8 bases, with 22 bases lying between them. The CDR3 loop is CASLTLGGRVDEQFF. CDR3 nucleotide sequence: TGTGCCAGCCTTACCCTCGGGGGGCGCGTGGATGAGCAGTTCTTC.

This chain joins TRBV15 and TRBJ2-7; the match to TRBD2 covers 9 bases. CDR3 length: 15 amino acids. V lost 8 bases to trimming and J lost 2 bases; unmatched junction nucleotides: 10. Germline lookup yields CDR1 LNHNV and CDR2 YYDKDF (reference sequence). The CDR3, as DNA: TGTGCCACCCAAAGGGCTAGCGGGACAACCTACGAGCAGTACTTC. It encodes CATQRASGTTYEQYF.

This clonotype was observed many times. CDR3 coding DNA: TGCGCCAGCAGCCCCGTATGGGAGAACACAGATACGCAGTATTTT. Translated: CASSPVWENTDTQYF. The chain couples TRBV5-1 to TRBJ2-3; tentatively, D is TRBD2 (5 bases). There are 15 residues in the CDR3. CDR1 and CDR2 (germline): SGHRS, YFSETQ. V was pared by 4 bases and J by 2 bases, with 14 bases between.

The rearrangement joins TRBV9 to TRBJ2-7; maybe TRBD1 (6 bases). CDR3 length: 14 residues. V shed 3 bases and J shed 2 bases, with 12 bases lying between them. Germline values: CDR1 SGDLS, CDR2 YYNGEE. CDR3 nucleotides: TGTGCCAGCAGCGCTCGGGACACAGCCTACGAGCAGTACTTC. It yields the protein CASSARDTAYEQYF.

The chain carries TRBV19 and TRBJ2-3, with D unclear. CDR1 and CDR2 from the germline V gene are LNHDA and SQIVND (reference sequence). V lost 5 bases to trimming and J lost 2 bases, with 8 bases between them. This CDR3 is 13 amino acids long. CDR3 loop: CASSYTVTDTQYF. The CDR3, as DNA: TGTGCCAGTAGTTATACAGTCACAGATACGCAGTATTTT.